This entry lists 8 T cell receptor beta chains sequenced from one sample in a study of tumor-infiltrating lymphocytes in primary liver carcinoma. From unsorted bulk tissue weighing roughly 17-31 mg, DNA and RNA were co-extracted. TCR beta cDNA was reverse-transcribed from around 0.55 ug of total RNA. The reaction used a constant-region primer and ProtoScript II reverse transcriptase. Three rounds of nested multiplex PCR with slightly modified ARM-PCR produced TCR beta libraries. TRBV1-TRBV30 forward primers paired with a C-beta reverse primer drove the first two PCR rounds, roughly 10 cycles each. MiXCR, applied by TCRdb to the multiplex PCR reads, yields one record per CDR3 protein. The profile shows some 110,000 distinct CDR3 sequences, 55% to 75% of them singletons. Sequencing input: liver tumor tissue from sampling region 3. The subset: tumor region T3, left-lateral pole. The receptors were sampled from a woman aged 60-70 years with primary liver carcinoma and hepatitis B virus infection.

To note about this clonotype: Being one base from a much bigger clone, this may be a read error. This chain joins TRBV6-5 and TRBJ2-1, with D maybe TRBD2 (6 bases). The CDR3 loop spans 14 amino acids. The germline V gene has CDR1 MNHEY and CDR2 SVGAGI. For the CDR3, the DNA is TGTGCCAGCAGTCGGGGTAGCGGTTCGAATGAGAAGTTCTTC. Translating gives CASSRGSGSNEKFF.

On this clonotype itself: The CDR3 does not close with the conserved phenylalanine or tryptophan, likely indicating a read error. The gene calls are TRBV28 and TRBJ2-7; possibly TRBD2 for D (5 bases). The germline V gene encodes CDR1 MDHEN and CDR2 SYDVKM. The CDR3 is 14 amino acids. V lost 9 bases and J lost 6, with 21 bases in between. DNA of the CDR3: TGTGCCAGTAGGCCCCCTCCAGATAGCGCCGAGCAGTACTTA. Amino acid sequence: CASRPPPDSAEQYL.

The chain combines TRBV28 with TRBJ2-5; TRBD2 agrees at 7 bases. CDR3 length: 15 residues. The trim removed 4 bases at V and 8 bases at J, leaving 13 bases unmatched. Germline V gene data show CDR1 as MDHEN and CDR2 as SYDVKM. CDR3 residues: CASSSSRTSIRTQYF. CDR3 DNA: TGTGCCAGCAGTTCGAGCCGGACTAGTATCCGAACCCAGTACTTC.

As regards this clonotype: A much larger clone lies a single base off, so this may be a read error. J is TRBJ1-1 and V is TRBV5-1, with D perhaps TRBD1 (6 bases). V lost 4 bases to trimming and J lost 4 bases, with 11 bases between them. This CDR3 region has 13 residues. The germline gives CDR1 SGHRS, CDR2 YFSETQ. The CDR3 reads CASSPTGATEAFF. The CDR3 DNA reads as TGCGCCAGCAGCCCTACGGGGGCCACTGAAGCTTTCTTT.

In regard to this clonotype: An end of the junction does not agree with germline; a read error may underlie this. The chain employs TRBV28 and TRBJ1-1, with a possible D match to TRBD1 (6 bases). The CDR3 extends over 15 amino acids. The germline gives CDR1 MDHEN, CDR2 SYDVKM. CDR3 DNA sequence: TGTGCCAGCAGTTCGACAGGCGGTGAAAACACTAAAGCTTTCTTT. Translation: CASSSTGGENTKAFF. The complete variable domain, with remaining parts taken from reference TRBV28 and TRBJ1-1, reads DVKVTQSSRYLVKRTGEKVFLECVQDMDHENMFWYRQDPGLGLRLIYFSYDVKMKEKGDIPEGYSVSREKKERFSLILESASTNQTSMYLCASSSTGGENTKAFFGQGTRLTVV.

V is TRBV20-1 and J is TRBJ2-7; 11 bases match TRBD2. V trimming: 8 bases; J trimming: 9 bases; junction bases outside the gene matches: 15. The CDR3 has 14 residues. From germline, CDR1 is DFQATT and CDR2 SNEGSKA (reference sequence). For the CDR3, the DNA is TGCAGTACTACCCATAGCGGGAGGGGTGCGTTGCAGTACTTC. It specifies CSTTHSGRGALQYF.

On this clonotype: The junction and the germline gene differ at one end; a read error may be behind it. This chain joins TRBV7-8 and TRBJ2-3; maybe TRBD2 (6 bases). CDR1 is SGHVS, CDR2 FQNEAQ, per germline. The CDR3 length is 17 residues. CDR3 in amino acids: CASSLAPGLLRTDTLYF. CDR3 DNA: TGTGCCAGCAGCTTAGCGCCGGGACTTTTGAGAACAGATACGCTGTATTTT. Together with reference TRBV7-8 and TRBJ2-3, the CDR3 gives the full variable domain: GAGVSQSPRYKVAKRGQDVALRCDPISGHVSLFWYQQALGQGPEFLTYFQNEAQLDKSGLPSDRFFAERPEGSVSTLKIQRTQQEDSAVYLCASSLAPGLLRTDTLYFGPGTRLTVL.

This clonotype was picked up many times. CDR3 coding DNA: TGTGCCAGCAGCTCAACACGGACAGGCACGAACACCGGGGAGCTGTTTTTT. It specifies CASSSTRTGTNTGELFF. J is TRBJ2-2 and V is TRBV6-5, with 7 bases lining up with TRBD1. Trimming removed 6 bases from V and 0 bases from J; junction bases left unmatched: 10. CDR1 is MNHEY and CDR2 is SVGAGI in the germline V gene. CDR3 length: 17 residues.